These 23 T cell receptor beta chains originate from one sample sequenced in a study of T cells expressing NK-cell markers. TCRdb re-called the 5' RACE reads and catalogs CDR3 proteins one per entry, DNA excluded. Its listing shows roughly 430,000 distinct CDR3 sequences. The source material was blood T cells: a sorted CD56 or NKG2C T cell subset, CD4+ or CD8+ T cells, or bulk PBMC T cells (not recorded which). The receptors shown here come from a woman between 18 and 75 years old in good health.

This rearrangement joins TRBV6-1 to TRBJ2-1; the TRBD2 assignment by TCRdb is unverifiable without DNA. This CDR3 comprises 15 residues. CDR1 is MNHNS, CDR2 SASEGT, per germline. CDR3 region: CASSKNPGLAYEQFF.

The chain is built from TRBV20-1 and TRBJ1-4. Germline V gives CDR1 DFQATT, CDR2 SNEGSKA (reference sequence). This CDR3 is 13 amino acids long. The CDR3 loop is CSASNGLGEKLFF.

This chain links TRBV4-3 with TRBJ2-7; checking the TCRdb D call of TRBD2 is not possible without DNA. The CDR3 loop spans 15 amino acids. Germline V CDR1 and CDR2: LGHNA, YSLEER. This chain's CDR3 is CASSQLLAGAYEQYF.

This rearrangement joins TRBV29-1 to TRBJ2-1; the D call of TRBD2 rests on TCRdb alone, since no DNA is present to check it. CDR1 is SQVTM, CDR2 ANQGSEA, per germline. The CDR3 has 14 residues. The CDR3 sequence is CSGSTAGSYNEQFF.

This rearrangement joins TRBV6-1 to TRBJ2-6; TCRdb names TRBD1, which stays unverified in the absence of DNA. In germline, CDR1 is MNHNS, CDR2 SASEGT. There are 17 residues in the CDR3. CDR3 sequence reads: CASRTGQGEAGANVLTF.

The chain recombines TRBV7-2 with TRBJ2-3; as DNA is missing, the TRBD2 call by TCRdb cannot be tested. The germline V gene has CDR1 SGHTA and CDR2 FQGNSA. The CDR3 extends over 15 amino acids. CDR3 residues: CASSLGRSATDTQYF. Drawing the rest from reference TRBV7-2 and TRBJ2-3, the complete variable domain is GAGVSQSPSNKVTEKGKDVELRCDPISGHTALYWYRQSLGQGLEFLIYFQGNSAPDKSGLPSDRFSAERTGGSVSTLTIQRTQQEDSAVYLCASSLGRSATDTQYFGPGTRLTVL.

This chain connects TRBV7-2 to TRBJ1-1. The CDR3 sequence is 14 residues long. Germline V CDR1 and CDR2: SGHTA, FQGNSA. CDR3 sequence: CASSLGPSNTEAFF.

The J gene is TRBJ1-1, the V gene TRBV12-3 or TRBV12-4; TCRdb calls TRBD1, which cannot be checked without DNA. CDR3 size: 14 residues. CDR3 residues: CASRRRGRYTEAFF.

The rearrangement links TRBV6-1 to TRBJ2-3; TCRdb selects TRBD1, and the lack of DNA leaves this call unchecked. The germline CDR1 and CDR2 sequences are MNHNS and SASEGT. There are 16 residues in the CDR3. This chain's CDR3 is CASSRDRQGYTDTQYF.

The V gene is TRBV24-1, the J gene TRBJ2-2; TCRdb's D call, TRBD1, is unchecked because there is no DNA. CDR1 and CDR2 from the germline V gene are KGHDR and SFDVKD. This CDR3 spans 16 amino acids. This CDR3 reads CATSGPGHSNTGELFF.

The rearrangement links TRBV7-3 to TRBJ2-1; the D call from TCRdb, TRBD2, cannot be confirmed without DNA. The CDR3 consists of 15 residues. Germline V gene sequence: CDR1 SGHTA, CDR2 FQGTGA. The CDR3 loop reads CASSASGETYNEQFF.

The chain has TRBV12-3 or TRBV12-4 and TRBJ2-5; TCRdb names TRBD2, which stays unverified in the absence of DNA. The CDR3 covers 13 residues. This CDR3 is CASRAGLQETQYF.

The chain uses TRBV5-6 and TRBJ1-5; the D gene TCRdb calls, TRBD1, cannot be checked with no DNA. Germline values: CDR1 SGHDT, CDR2 YYEEEE. CDR3 size: 16 residues. The CDR3 sequence is CASSLGNSGGTQPQHF.

The chain carries TRBV6-1 and TRBJ2-3; TCRdb returns TRBD1, unconfirmable since there is no DNA. CDR1 MNHNS and CDR2 SASEGT come from the germline V gene. The CDR3 runs 14 residues. CDR3 residues: CASSPGTITDTQYF.

The J gene is TRBJ2-1, the V gene TRBV15. CDR3 length: 15 amino acids. The V gene's germline CDR1 is LNHNV and CDR2 YYDKDF (reference sequence). CDR3 residues: CATSRDASSYNEQFF.

The genes are TRBV5-1 and TRBJ2-3; TCRdb calls TRBD1, which cannot be checked without DNA. The CDR3 sequence is 16 residues long. The germline V gene has CDR1 SGHRS and CDR2 YFSETQ. CDR3 residues: CASSFLGGGSTDTQYF.

V usage is TRBV12-3 or TRBV12-4 and J usage is TRBJ2-3; TCRdb's D call of TRBD1 is untestable without DNA. The length of the CDR3 is 14 residues. CDR3 protein: CASSTGGDSDTQYF.

This rearrangement joins TRBV5-1 to TRBJ1-1; TCRdb names TRBD1, which stays unverified in the absence of DNA. Germline lookup yields CDR1 SGHRS and CDR2 YFSETQ. The CDR3 has 17 residues. CDR3: CASRPDGQGALDTEAFF. The full variable domain, rest sourced from reference TRBV5-1 and TRBJ1-1, is KAGVTQTPRYLIKTRGQQVTLSCSPISGHRSVSWYQQTPGQGLQFLFEYFSETQRNKGNFPGRFSGRQFSNSRSEMNVSTLELGDSALYLCASRPDGQGALDTEAFFGQGTRLTVV.

This rearrangement joins TRBV4-2 to TRBJ2-5; the D call from TCRdb, TRBD1, cannot be confirmed without DNA. This CDR3 has 15 residues. CDR1 and CDR2 from the germline V gene are LGHNA and YNFKEQ. The CDR3 here is CASSQAVGGWETQYF.

The J gene is TRBJ2-7, the V gene TRBV18; the D gene TCRdb calls, TRBD1, cannot be checked with no DNA. The CDR3 covers 17 residues. CDR1 is KGHSH, CDR2 LQKENI, per germline. The CDR3 loop is CASSLYSGTTRAYEQYF.

The chain combines TRBV20-1 with TRBJ1-5. CDR1 is DFQATT and CDR2 is SNEGSKA in the germline V gene (reference sequence). The CDR3 length is 15 residues. The CDR3 sequence: CSARTDDYSNQPQHF.

The chain recombines TRBV20-1 with TRBJ2-4; the D call of TRBD1 rests on TCRdb alone, since no DNA is present to check it. The CDR3 runs to 14 residues. In germline, CDR1 is DFQATT, CDR2 SNEGSKA (reference sequence). Here the CDR3 reads CSATGGLAKNIQYF.

This chain links TRBV12-3 or TRBV12-4 with TRBJ2-2; TCRdb proposes TRBD2, but this gene call is untestable without DNA. The CDR3 covers 16 residues. The chain's CDR3 is CASSLRTSGRAGELFF.